The sequence of this TCR beta chain was determined in a study of tumor-infiltrating lymphocytes in localized non-small cell lung cancer. Only a few counts were recorded for this clone. CDR1 SGHRS and CDR2 YFSETQ come from the germline V gene. The CDR3 contains 16 residues. With V trimmed by 4 bases and J by 4 bases, 12 bases remained unmatched. The protocol was immunoSEQ multiplex PCR, while the TCRdb copy is restricted to in-frame clones and leaves out a portion. The sample holds about 16,000 clones, about 65% seen once. The sequencing sample was made of lung tumor tissue. The V gene is TRBV5-1, the J gene TRBJ1-1; 8 bases align to TRBD1. This clonotype was obtained from a human donor with non-small cell lung cancer. The CDR3 loop is CASSRSTGAAGTEAFF. CDR3 nucleotide sequence: TGCGCCAGCAGCCGATCGACAGGGGCAGCGGGCACTGAAGCTTTCTTT. The full variable domain, rest sourced from reference TRBV5-1 and TRBJ1-1, is KAGVTQTPRYLIKTRGQQVTLSCSPISGHRSVSWYQQTPGQGLQFLFEYFSETQRNKGNFPGRFSGRQFSNSRSEMNVSTLELGDSALYLCASSRSTGAAGTEAFFGQGTRLTVV.